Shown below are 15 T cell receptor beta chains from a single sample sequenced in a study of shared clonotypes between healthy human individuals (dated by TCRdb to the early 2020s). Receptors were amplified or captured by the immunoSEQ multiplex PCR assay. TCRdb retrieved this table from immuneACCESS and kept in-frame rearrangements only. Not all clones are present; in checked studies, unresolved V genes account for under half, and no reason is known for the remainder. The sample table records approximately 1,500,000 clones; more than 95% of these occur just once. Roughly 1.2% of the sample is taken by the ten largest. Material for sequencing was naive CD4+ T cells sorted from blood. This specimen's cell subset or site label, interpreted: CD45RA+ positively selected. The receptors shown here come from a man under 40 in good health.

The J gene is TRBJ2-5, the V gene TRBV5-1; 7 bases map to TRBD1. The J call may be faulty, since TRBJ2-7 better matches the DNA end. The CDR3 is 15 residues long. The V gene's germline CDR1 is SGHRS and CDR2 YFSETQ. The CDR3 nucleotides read TGCGCCAGCAGCATTGGCCTTCTGGGACAGTGCGAGCAGTACTTC. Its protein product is CASSIGLLGQCEQYF.

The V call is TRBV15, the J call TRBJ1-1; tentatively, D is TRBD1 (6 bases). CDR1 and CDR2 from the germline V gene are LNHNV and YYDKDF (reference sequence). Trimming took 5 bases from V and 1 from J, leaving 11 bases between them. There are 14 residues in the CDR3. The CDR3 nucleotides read TGTGCCACCAGCCCTCAACAGGGGAACACTGAAGCTTTCTTT. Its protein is CATSPQQGNTEAFF.

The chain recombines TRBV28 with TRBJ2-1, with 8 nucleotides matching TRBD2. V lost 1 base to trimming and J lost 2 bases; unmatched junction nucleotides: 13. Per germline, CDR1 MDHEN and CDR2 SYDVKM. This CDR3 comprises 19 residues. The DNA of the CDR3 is TGTGCCAGCAGTTTATTGCGGGGGCGGGAGGCTAGCGCCTACAATGAGCAGTTCTTC. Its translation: CASSLLRGREASAYNEQFF. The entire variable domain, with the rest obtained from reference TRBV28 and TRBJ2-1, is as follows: DVKVTQSSRYLVKRTGEKVFLECVQDMDHENMFWYRQDPGLGLRLIYFSYDVKMKEKGDIPEGYSVSREKKERFSLILESASTNQTSMYLCASSLLRGREASAYNEQFFGPGTRLTVL.

The DNA for the CDR3 is TGTGCCTGGAGTTTTGGACAGGGCTCTGGAAACACCATATATTTT. Protein product: CAWSFGQGSGNTIYF. The genes are TRBV30 and TRBJ1-3, with 8 bases lining up with TRBD1. Germline V gene lookup returns CDR1 GTSNPN and CDR2 SVGIG (reference sequence). CDR3 length equals 15 residues. The junction had 3 bases not matched to a gene; V was cut back by 2 bases and J by 0 bases.

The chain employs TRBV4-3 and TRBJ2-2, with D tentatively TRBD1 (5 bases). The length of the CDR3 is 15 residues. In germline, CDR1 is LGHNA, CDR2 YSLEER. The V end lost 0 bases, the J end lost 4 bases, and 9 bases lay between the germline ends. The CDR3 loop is CASSQEARATGELFF. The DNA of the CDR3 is TGCGCCAGCAGCCAAGAAGCCAGGGCCACCGGGGAGCTGTTTTTT.

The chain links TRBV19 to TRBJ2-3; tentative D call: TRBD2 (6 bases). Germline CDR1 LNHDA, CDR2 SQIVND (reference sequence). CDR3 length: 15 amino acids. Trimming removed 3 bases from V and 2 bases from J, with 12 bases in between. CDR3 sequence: CASSIPTRNTDTQYF. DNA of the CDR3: TGTGCCAGTAGTATCCCGACTAGAAACACAGATACGCAGTATTTT.

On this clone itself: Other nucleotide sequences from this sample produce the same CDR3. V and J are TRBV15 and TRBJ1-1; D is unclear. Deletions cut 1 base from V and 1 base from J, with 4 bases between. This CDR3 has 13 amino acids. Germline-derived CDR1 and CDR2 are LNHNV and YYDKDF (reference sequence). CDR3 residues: CATSRATNTEAFF. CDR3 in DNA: TGTGCCACCAGCAGAGCGACGAACACTGAAGCTTTCTTT.

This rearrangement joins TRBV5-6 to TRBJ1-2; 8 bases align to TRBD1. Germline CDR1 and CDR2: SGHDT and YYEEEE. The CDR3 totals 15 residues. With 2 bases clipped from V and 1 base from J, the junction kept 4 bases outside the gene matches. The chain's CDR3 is CASSFRDRSNYGYTF. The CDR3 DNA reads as TGTGCCAGCAGCTTCCGGGACAGGAGTAACTATGGCTACACCTTC.

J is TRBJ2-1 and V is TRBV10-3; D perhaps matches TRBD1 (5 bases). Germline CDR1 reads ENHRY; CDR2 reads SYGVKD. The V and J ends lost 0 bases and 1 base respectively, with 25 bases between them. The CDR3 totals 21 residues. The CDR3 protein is CAISESSSTVPSYSSYNEQFF. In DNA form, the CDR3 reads TGTGCCATCAGTGAGTCCTCCTCGACAGTACCGAGTTATAGTTCCTACAATGAGCAGTTCTTC.

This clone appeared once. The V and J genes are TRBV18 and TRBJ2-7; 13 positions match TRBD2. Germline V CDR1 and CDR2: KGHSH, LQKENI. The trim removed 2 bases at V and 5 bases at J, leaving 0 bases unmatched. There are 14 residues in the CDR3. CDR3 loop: CASSPTSGRDEQYF. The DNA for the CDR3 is TGTGCCAGCTCACCAACTAGCGGGAGGGACGAGCAGTACTTC.

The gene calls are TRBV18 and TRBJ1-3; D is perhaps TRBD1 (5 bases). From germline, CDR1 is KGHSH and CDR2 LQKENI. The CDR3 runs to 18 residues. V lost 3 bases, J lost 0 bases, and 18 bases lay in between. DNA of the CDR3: TGTGCCAGCTCACCGAGGGGCAGCTTCTTCAGCTCTGGAAACACCATATATTTT. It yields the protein CASSPRGSFFSSGNTIYF.

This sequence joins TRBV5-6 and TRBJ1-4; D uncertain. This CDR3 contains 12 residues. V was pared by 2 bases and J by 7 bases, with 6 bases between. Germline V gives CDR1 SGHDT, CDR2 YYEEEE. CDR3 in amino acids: CASSFWTEKLFF. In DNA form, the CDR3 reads TGTGCCAGCAGCTTCTGGACTGAAAAACTGTTTTTT.

The CDR3, as DNA: TGTGCCAGCAGCTTGGCCCGTACGACAGGGGTCACCGGGGAGCTGTTTTTT. Translation gives CASSLARTTGVTGELFF. The chain has TRBV5-6 and TRBJ2-2; TRBD1 agrees at 8 bases. The V and J ends lost 0 bases and 4 bases, in that order; junction bases with no gene match: 8. Germline V CDR1 and CDR2: SGHDT, YYEEEE. The CDR3 is 17 residues long.

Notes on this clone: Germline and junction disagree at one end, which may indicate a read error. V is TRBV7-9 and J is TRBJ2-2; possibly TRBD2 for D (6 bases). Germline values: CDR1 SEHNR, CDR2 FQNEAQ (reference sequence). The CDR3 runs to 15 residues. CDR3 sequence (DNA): TGTGCCAGCCGCTTGGGGGGTGGAATAACCGGGGAGCTGTTTTTT. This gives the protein CASRLGGGITGELFF.

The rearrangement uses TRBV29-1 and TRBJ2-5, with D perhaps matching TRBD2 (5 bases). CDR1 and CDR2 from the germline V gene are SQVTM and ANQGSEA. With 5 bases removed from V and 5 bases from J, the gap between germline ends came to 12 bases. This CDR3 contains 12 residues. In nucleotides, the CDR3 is TGCAGCGTTCATGTAGCGACGGAGACCCAGTACTTC. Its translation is CSVHVATETQYF.